This T cell receptor beta chain was identified in a study of identical twins. Study results and limitations: Where beta out-of-frame sequences were concerned, excess twin sharing was weaker.

Healthy Caucasians, and only they, were the donors. The CDR3 covers 16 residues. Germline CDR1 SGHRS, CDR2 YFSETQ. Template switching added a universal primer site, and cDNA bore unique molecular identifiers. TCRdb independently ran MiXCR on the 5' RACE reads; one entry per CDR3 protein. The sample has around 1.7 million distinct CDR3 sequences; about 32% are singletons. Concerning this clonotype: Its antigen is still unknown.

The V call is TRBV5-1, the J call TRBJ2-1; TRBD1 or TRBD2 may be the D gene (7 bases each). The DNA end favors TRBJ2-7, so the J call may be wrong. Sequenced: cord blood. The receptor was isolated from a newborn girl in good health. CDR3 DNA sequence: TGCGCCAGCGCAGGGGGGGCTGGCGGTCCGTACAATGAGCAGTACTTC. Protein product: CASAGGAGGPYNEQYF.